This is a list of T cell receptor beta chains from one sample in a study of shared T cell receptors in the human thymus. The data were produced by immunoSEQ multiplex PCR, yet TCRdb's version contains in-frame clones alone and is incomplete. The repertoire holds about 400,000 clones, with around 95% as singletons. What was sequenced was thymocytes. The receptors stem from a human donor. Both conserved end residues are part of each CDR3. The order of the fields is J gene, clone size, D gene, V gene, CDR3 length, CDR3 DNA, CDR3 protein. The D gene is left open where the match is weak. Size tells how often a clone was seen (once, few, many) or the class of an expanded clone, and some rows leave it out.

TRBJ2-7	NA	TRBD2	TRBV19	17	TGTGCCAGTAGTCCCGGACTAGCGGGATCTGTAAAGAACGAGCAGTACTTC	CASSPGLAGSVKNEQYF
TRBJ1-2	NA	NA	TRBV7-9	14	TGTGCCAGCAGCCAACCTGGGGGGAAGGATGGCTACACCTTC	CASSQPGGKDGYTF
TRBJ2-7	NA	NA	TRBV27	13	TGTGCCAGCAGTCCCGACAGTTCCTACGAGCAGTACTTC	CASSPDSSYEQYF
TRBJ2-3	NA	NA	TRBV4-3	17	TGCGCCAGCAGCCAAGAACATTTGGCGAGGAACACAGATACGCAGTATTTT	CASSQEHLARNTDTQYF
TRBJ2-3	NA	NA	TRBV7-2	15	TGTGCCAGCAGTCAAACCGTCAGTACGGGAGATACGCAGTATTTT	CASSQTVSTGDTQYF
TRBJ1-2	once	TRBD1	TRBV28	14	TGTGCCAGCAGTATACTTCAGGGGGCGCGGGGCTACACCTTC	CASSILQGARGYTF
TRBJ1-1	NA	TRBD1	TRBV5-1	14	TGCGCCAGCAGCAAGGGGACAGTAAACACTGAAGCTTTCTTT	CASSKGTVNTEAFF
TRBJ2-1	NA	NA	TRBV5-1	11	TGCGCCAGCAGCTGGGGTAGTGAGCAGTTCTTC	CASSWGSEQFF
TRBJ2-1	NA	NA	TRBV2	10	TGTGCCAGCAGGGACAATGAGCAGTTCTTC	CASRDNEQFF
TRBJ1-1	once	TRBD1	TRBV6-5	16	TGTGCCAGCAGTTACGAAAAGGAGGGGGCGCGGACTGAAGCTTTCTTT	CASSYEKEGARTEAFF
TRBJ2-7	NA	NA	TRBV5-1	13	TGCGCCAGCAGCTTGGGACAGTTTAGCGAGCAGTACTTC	CASSLGQFSEQYF
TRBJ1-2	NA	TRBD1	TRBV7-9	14	TGTGCCAGCAGTCGGGACAGGGGCAACTATGGCTACACCTTC	CASSRDRGNYGYTF
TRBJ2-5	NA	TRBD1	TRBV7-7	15	TGTGCCAGCAGCTTCCGGGACAGTCTCCCCGAGACCCAGTACTTC	CASSFRDSLPETQYF
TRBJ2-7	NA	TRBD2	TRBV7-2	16	TGTGCCAGCAGCTTAGTTAGCGGGAGGGCCATACACGAGCAGTACTTC	CASSLVSGRAIHEQYF
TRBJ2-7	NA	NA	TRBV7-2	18	TGTGCCAGCAGCCATCAACCTCAGGTGGCCGGGGGTATCTACGAGCAGTACTTC	CASSHQPQVAGGIYEQYF
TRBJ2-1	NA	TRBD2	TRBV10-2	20	TGCGCCAGCAGTGAGATCCCCGTGACTAGCGGGAGGGCCTCCTTCGATGAGCAGTTCTTC	CASSEIPVTSGRASFDEQFF
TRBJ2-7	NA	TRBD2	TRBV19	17	TGTGCCAGTAGTATAAAGGGACTAGCGGGGGCCACCTACGAGCAGTACTTC	CASSIKGLAGATYEQYF
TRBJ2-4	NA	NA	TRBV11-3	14	TGTGCCAGCAGCTTCTCCGGACAAGCGGACATTCAGTACTTC	CASSFSGQADIQYF
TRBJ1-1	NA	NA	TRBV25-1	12	TGTGCCAGCAAAGAGGGAAGGACTGAAGCTTTCTTT	CASKEGRTEAFF
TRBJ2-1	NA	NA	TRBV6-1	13	TGTGCCAGCAGCTTCACGGGGCGCAATGAGCAGTTCTTC	CASSFTGRNEQFF
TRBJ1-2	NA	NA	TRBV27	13	TGTGCCAGCAGTTCCGAGGGGCGATATGGCTACACCTTC	CASSSEGRYGYTF
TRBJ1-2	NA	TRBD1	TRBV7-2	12	TGTGCCAGCAGCCCCGGGACAGTTGGCTACACCTTC	CASSPGTVGYTF
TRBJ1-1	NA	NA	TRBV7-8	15	TGTGCCAGCAGCCCAATTCAGGGATCCAGTCCTGAAGCTTTCTTT	CASSPIQGSSPEAFF
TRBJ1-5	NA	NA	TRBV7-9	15	TGTGAGCCCCGGGCCGGACAGCCCTCCAATCAGCCCCAGCATTTT	CEPRAGQPSNQPQHF
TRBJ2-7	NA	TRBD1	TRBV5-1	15	TGCGCCAGCAGCTCTGGACAGGGGGCCCTCTACGAGCAGTACTTC	CASSSGQGALYEQYF
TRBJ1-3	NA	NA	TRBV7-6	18	TGTGCCAGCAGCTTAGCCCGAACCCCACGGGGAACTGGAAACACCATATATTTT	CASSLARTPRGTGNTIYF
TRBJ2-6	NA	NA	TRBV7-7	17	TGTGCCAGCAGCAAGCATTTGCCACAAAGTCGGGCCAACGTCCTGACTTTC	CASSKHLPQSRANVLTF
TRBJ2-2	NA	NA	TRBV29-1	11	TGCAGCGTTATAACCGCCGGGGAGCTGTTTTTT	CSVITAGELFF
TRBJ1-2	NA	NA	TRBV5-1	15	TGCGCCAGCAGCCTGCGTTGGGACACAATCTATGGCTACACCTTC	CASSLRWDTIYGYTF
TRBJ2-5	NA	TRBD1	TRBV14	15	TGTGCCAGCAGCAAAAAGACAGGGGGCATGAAGACCCAGTACTTC	CASSKKTGGMKTQYF
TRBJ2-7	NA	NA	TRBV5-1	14	TGCGCCAGCAGCCCGTCGCCCACTTTCCACGAGCAGTACTTC	CASSPSPTFHEQYF
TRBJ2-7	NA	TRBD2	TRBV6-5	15	TGTGCCAGCAGCCACCATGGCGGGGGGGGTTACGAGCAGTACTTC	CASSHHGGGGYEQYF
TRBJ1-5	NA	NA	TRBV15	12	TGTGCCACCAGCAGAGCGGTCCAGCCCCAGCATTTT	CATSRAVQPQHF
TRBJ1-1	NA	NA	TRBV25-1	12	TGTGCCAGCAGTGAAGGGAGGGCCCAAGCTTTCTTT	CASSEGRAQAFF
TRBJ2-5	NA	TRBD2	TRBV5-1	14	TGCGCCAGCAGCCGGACTAGCGGGATGGAGACCCAGTACTTC	CASSRTSGMETQYF
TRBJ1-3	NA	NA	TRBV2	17	TGTGCCAGCAGTGAAGCTTTGGATCCAGGGATCGGAAACACCATATATTTT	CASSEALDPGIGNTIYF
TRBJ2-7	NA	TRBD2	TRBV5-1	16	TGCGCCAGCAGCTTGGATCCCCCTAGCGGTTCCTACGAGCAGTACTTC	CASSLDPPSGSYEQYF
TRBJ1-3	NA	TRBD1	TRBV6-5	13	TGTGCCGGCTACAGGGGGCCTGGAAACACCATATATTTT	CAGYRGPGNTIYF
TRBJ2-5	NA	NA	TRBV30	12	TGTGCCTCCTCCACAGGGAGGGAGACCCAGTACTTC	CASSTGRETQYF
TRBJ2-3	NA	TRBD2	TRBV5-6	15	TGTGCCAGCAGCTTGGGCGGGAGGATTAAAGATACGCAGTATTTT	CASSLGGRIKDTQYF
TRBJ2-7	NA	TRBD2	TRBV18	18	TGTGCCAGCTCACCCGAAGGACTAGCGGGACACCGGAACTACGAGCAGTACTTC	CASSPEGLAGHRNYEQYF
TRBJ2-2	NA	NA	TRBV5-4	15	TGTGCCAGCAGCTTGGAAGGACCGAACACCGGGGAGCTGTTTTTT	CASSLEGPNTGELFF
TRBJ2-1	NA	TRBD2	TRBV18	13	TGTGCCAGCTCCCTAGCGGGAGTCCATGAGCAGTTCTTC	CASSLAGVHEQFF
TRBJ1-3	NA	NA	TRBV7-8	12	TGTGCCAGCTTGTCCAGTACTGGCACCATATATTTT	CASLSSTGTIYF
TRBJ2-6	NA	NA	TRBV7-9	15	TGTGCCAGCAGCTTAGAGGCGTCTGGGGCCAACGTCCTGACTTTC	CASSLEASGANVLTF